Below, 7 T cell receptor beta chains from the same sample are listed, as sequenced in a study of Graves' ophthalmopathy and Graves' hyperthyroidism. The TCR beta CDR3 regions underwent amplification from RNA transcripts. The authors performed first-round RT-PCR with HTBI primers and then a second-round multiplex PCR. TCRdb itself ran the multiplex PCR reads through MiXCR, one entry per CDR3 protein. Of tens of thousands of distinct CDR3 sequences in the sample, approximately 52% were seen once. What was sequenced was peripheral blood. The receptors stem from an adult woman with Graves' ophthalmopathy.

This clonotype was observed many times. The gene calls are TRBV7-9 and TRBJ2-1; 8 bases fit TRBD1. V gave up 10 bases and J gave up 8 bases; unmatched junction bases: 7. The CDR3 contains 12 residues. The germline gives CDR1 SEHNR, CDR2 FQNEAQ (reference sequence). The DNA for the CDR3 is TGTGCCATATTTCAGGGGGCGGATGAGCAGTTCTTC. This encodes CAIFQGADEQFF. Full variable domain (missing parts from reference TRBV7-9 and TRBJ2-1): DTGVSQNPRHKITKRGQNVTFRCDPISEHNRLYWYRQTLGQGPEFLTYFQNEAQLEKSRLLSDRFSAERPKGSFSTLEIQRTEQGDSAMYLCAIFQGADEQFFGPGTRLTVL.

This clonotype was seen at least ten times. As DNA, the CDR3 is TGTGCCAGCAGACCCGACTACACCGGGGAGCTGTTTTTT. Translating it yields CASRPDYTGELFF. V usage is TRBV12-3 or TRBV12-4 and J usage is TRBJ2-2; D gene unclear. CDR3 length: 13 amino acids. With 6 bases removed from V and 3 bases from J, the gap between germline ends came to 8 bases.

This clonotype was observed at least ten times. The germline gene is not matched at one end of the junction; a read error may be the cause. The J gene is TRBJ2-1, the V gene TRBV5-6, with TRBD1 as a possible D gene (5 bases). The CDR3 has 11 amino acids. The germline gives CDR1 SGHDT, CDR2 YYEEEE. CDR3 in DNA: TGTGCCAGCAGCTTTGGGGCGGACCCGAGCTTC. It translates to CASSFGADPSF.

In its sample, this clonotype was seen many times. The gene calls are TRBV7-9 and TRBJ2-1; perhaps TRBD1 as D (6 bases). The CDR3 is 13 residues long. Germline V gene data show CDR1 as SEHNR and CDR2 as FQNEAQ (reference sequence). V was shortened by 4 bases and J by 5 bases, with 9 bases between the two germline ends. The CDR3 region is CASSSYRDNEQFF. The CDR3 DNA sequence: TGTGCCAGCAGCTCCTACAGGGACAATGAGCAGTTCTTC.

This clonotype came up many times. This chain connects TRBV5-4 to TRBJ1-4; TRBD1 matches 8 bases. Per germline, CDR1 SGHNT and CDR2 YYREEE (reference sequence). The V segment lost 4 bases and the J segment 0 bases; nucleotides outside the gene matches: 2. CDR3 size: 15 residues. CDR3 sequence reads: CASSVQGATNEKLFF. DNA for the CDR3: TGTGCCAGCAGCGTACAGGGGGCAACTAATGAAAAACTGTTTTTT.

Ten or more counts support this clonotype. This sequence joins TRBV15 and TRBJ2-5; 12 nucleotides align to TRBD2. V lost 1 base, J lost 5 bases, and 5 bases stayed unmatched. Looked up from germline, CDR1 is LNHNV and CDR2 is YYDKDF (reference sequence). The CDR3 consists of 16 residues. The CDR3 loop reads CATSRASGRGGETQYF. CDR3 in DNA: TGTGCCACCAGCAGAGCTAGCGGGAGGGGCGGGGAGACCCAGTACTTC.

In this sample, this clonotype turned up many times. In nucleotides, the CDR3 is TGCGCCAGCAGCCTCAGACAGTTCTCCTACGAGCAGTACTTC. This translates into CASSLRQFSYEQYF. The chain joins TRBV4-3 to TRBJ2-7, with a tentative D call TRBD1 (5 bases). The V end was cut by 4 bases, the J end by 0 bases, with 10 bases between. The CDR3 loop spans 14 amino acids. The germline V gene encodes CDR1 LGHNA and CDR2 YSLEER.